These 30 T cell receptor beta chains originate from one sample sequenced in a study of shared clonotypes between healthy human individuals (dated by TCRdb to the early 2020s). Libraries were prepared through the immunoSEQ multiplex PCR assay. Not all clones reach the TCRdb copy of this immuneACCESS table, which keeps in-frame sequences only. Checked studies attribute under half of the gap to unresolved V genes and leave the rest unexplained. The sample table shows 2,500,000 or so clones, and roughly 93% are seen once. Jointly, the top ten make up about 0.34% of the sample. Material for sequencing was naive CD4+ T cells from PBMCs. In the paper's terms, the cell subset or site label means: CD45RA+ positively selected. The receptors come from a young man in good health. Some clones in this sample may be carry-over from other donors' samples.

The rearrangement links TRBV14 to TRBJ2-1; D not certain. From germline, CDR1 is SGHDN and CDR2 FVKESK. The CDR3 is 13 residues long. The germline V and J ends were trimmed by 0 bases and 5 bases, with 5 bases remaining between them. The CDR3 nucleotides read TGTGCCAGCAGCCAAGAATATCACAATGAGCAGTTCTTC. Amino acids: CASSQEYHNEQFF. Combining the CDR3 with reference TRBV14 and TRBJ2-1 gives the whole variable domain EAGVTQFPSHSVIEKGQTVTLRCDPISGHDNLYWYRRVMGKEIKFLLHFVKESKQDESGMPNNRFLAERTGGTYSTLKVQPAELEDSGVYFCASSQEYHNEQFFGPGTRLTVL.

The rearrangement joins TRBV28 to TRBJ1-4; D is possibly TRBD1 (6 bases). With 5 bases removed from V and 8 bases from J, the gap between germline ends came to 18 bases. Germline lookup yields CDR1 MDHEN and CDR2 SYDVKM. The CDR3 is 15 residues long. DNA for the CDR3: TGTGCCAGCAGTGGCTCGGGGGCCGAGGGGGAAAAACTGTTTTTT. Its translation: CASSGSGAEGEKLFF.

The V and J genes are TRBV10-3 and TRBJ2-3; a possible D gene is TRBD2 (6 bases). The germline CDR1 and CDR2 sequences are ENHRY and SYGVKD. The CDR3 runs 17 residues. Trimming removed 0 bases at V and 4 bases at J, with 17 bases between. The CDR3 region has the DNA TGTGCCATCAGTGAGTCGTGGGTAAAGGACTACGCAGATACGCAGTATTTT. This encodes CAISESWVKDYADTQYF.

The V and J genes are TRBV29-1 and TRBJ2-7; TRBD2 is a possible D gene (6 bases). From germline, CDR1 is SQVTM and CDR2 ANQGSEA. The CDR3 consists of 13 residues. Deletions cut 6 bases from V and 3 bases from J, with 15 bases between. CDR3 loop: CSVGGVYLYEQYF. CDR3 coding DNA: TGCAGCGTGGGGGGAGTATACCTCTACGAGCAGTACTTC.

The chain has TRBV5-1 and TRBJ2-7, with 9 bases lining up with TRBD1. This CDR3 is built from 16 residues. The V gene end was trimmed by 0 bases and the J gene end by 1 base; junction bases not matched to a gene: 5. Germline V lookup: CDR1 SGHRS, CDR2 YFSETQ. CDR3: CASSLVGGQGSYEQYF. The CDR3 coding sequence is TGCGCCAGCAGCTTGGTCGGGGGACAGGGTTCCTACGAGCAGTACTTC.

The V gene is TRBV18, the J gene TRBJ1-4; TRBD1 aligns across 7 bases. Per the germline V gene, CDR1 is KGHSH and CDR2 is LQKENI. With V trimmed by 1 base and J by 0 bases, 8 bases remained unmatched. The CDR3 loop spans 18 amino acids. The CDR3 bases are TGTGCCAGCTCACCACGGCCGGGACAGACTTCAACTAATGAAAAACTGTTTTTT. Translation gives CASSPRPGQTSTNEKLFF.

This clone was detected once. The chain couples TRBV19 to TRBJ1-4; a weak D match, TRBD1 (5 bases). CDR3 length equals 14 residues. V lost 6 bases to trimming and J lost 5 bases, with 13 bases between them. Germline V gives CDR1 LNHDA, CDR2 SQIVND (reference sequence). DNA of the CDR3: TGTGCCAGTAGCCTGGGACGGAAGAATGAAAAACTGTTTTTT. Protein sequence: CASSLGRKNEKLFF.

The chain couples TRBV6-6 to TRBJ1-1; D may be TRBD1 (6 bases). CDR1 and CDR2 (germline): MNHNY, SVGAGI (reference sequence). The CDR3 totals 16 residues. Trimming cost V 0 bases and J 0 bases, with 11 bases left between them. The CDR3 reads CASSYSVGQMNTEAFF. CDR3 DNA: TGTGCCAGCAGTTACTCGGTTGGACAGATGAACACTGAAGCTTTCTTT.

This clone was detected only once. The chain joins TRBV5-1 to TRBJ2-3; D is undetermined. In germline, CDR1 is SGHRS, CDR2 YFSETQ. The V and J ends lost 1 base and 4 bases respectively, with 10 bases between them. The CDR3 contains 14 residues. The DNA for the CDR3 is TGCGCCAGCAGCTTGACCAACAGCCCAGATACGCAGTATTTT. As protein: CASSLTNSPDTQYF.

This CDR3 reads CASSGQTYQETQYF. Written as DNA, the CDR3 is TGTGCCAGCAGTGGACAGACGTACCAAGAGACCCAGTACTTC. The rearrangement links TRBV6-6 to TRBJ2-5; D might be TRBD1 (6 bases). Germline V gene lookup returns CDR1 MNHNY and CDR2 SVGAGI (reference sequence). The CDR3 sequence is 14 residues long. Trimming removed 5 bases at V and 0 bases at J, with 10 bases between.

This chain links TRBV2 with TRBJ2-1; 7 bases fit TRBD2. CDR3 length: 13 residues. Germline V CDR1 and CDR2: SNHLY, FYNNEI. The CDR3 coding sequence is TGTGGATCTAGCGGAGAAATGGGTAATGAGCAGTTCTTC. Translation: CGSSGEMGNEQFF.

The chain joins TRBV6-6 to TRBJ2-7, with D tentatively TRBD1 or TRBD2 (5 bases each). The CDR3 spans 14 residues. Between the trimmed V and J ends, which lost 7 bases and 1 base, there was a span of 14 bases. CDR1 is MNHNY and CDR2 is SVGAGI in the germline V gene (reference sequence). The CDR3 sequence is CASTLGTDSYEQYF. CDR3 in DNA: TGTGCCAGCACCTTAGGGACGGATTCCTACGAGCAGTACTTC.

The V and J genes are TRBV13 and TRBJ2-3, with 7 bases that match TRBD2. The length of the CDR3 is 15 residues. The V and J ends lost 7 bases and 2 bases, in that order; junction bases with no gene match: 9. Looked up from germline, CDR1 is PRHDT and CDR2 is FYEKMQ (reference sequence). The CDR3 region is CASTSGGLFTDTQYF. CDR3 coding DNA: TGTGCCAGCACTAGCGGAGGGCTCTTCACAGATACGCAGTATTTT. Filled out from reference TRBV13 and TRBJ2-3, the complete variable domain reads AAGVIQSPRHLIKEKRETATLKCYPIPRHDTVYWYQQGPGQDPQFLISFYEKMQSDKGSIPDRFSAQQFSDYHSELNMSSLELGDSALYFCASTSGGLFTDTQYFGPGTRLTVL.

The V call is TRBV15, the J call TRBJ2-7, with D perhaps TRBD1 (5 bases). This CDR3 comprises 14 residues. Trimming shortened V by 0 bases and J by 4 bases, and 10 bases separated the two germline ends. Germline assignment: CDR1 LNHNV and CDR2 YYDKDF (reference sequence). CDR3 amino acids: CATSREHQGYEQYF. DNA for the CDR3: TGTGCCACCAGCAGAGAGCACCAGGGTTACGAGCAGTACTTC. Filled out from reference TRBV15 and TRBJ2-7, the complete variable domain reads DAMVIQNPRYQVTQFGKPVTLSCSQTLNHNVMYWYQQKSSQAPKLLFHYYDKDFNNEADTPDNFQSRRPNTSFCFLDIRSPGLGDTAMYLCATSREHQGYEQYFGPGTRLTVT.

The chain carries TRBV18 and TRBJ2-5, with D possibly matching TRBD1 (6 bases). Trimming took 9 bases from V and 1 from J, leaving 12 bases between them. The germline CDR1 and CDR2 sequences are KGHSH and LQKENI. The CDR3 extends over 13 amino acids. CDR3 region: CASTSGVQETQYF. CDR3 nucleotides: TGTGCCAGTACCTCAGGGGTCCAAGAGACCCAGTACTTC.

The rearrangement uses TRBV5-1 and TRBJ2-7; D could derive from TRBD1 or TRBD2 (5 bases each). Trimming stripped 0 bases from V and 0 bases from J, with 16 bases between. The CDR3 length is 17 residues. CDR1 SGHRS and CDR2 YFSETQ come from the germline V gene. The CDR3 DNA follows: TGCGCCAGCAGCTTGGGCTCTTGGGACGGAAGCTCCTACGAGCAGTACTTC. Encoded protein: CASSLGSWDGSSYEQYF.

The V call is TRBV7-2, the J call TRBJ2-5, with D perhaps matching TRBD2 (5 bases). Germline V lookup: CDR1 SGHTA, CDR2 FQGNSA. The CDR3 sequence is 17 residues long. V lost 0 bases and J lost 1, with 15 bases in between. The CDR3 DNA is TGTGCCAGCAGCTTAGCCCACCTCAATGGAGGCCAAGAGACCCAGTACTTC. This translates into CASSLAHLNGGQETQYF.

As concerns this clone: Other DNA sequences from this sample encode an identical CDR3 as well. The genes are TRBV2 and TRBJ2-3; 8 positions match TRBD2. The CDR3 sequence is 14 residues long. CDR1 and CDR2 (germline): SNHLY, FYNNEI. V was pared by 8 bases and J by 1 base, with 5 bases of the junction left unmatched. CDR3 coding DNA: TGTGCCAGCTCTGCGACTAGCGGCACAGATACGCAGTATTTT. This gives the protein CASSATSGTDTQYF.

The CDR3 DNA follows: TGCGCCAGCAGCCAAGAAGCCGGGACTCTCCCCCTCGAGCAGTACTTC. Its protein product is CASSQEAGTLPLEQYF. The V and J genes are TRBV4-3 and TRBJ2-7, with D tentatively TRBD2 (6 bases). Germline assignment: CDR1 LGHNA and CDR2 YSLEER. CDR3 length: 16 amino acids. The V end lost 0 bases, the J end lost 6 bases, and 18 bases lay between the germline ends.

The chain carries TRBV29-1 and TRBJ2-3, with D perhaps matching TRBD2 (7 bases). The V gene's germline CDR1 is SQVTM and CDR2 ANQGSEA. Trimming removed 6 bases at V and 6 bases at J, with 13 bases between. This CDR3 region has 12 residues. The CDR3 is CSVKGGEDTQYF. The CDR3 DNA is TGCAGCGTAAAGGGGGGGGAGGATACGCAGTATTTT.

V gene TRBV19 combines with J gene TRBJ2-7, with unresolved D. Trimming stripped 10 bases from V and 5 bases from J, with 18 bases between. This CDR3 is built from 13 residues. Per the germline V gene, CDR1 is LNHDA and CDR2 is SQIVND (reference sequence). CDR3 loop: CAIYDINRDEQYF. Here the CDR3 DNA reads TGTGCCATTTACGATATCAACCGGGACGAGCAGTACTTC.

The CDR3 DNA is TGTGCCAGCAGTTCACCGCGGCGGACAGGCCGGGTGAACACCGGGGAGCTGTTTTTT. Translation gives CASSSPRRTGRVNTGELFF. The chain links TRBV27 to TRBJ2-2; 7 nucleotides line up with TRBD1. The CDR3 has 19 amino acids. Germline CDR1 and CDR2: MNHEY and SMNVEV (reference sequence). V gave up 4 bases and J gave up 1 base; unmatched junction bases: 15.

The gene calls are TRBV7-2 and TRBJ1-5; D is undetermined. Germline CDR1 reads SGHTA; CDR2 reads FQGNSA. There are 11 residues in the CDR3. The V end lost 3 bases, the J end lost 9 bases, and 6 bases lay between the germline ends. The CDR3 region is CASSFYSPQHF. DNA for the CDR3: TGTGCCAGCAGCTTCTATTCGCCCCAGCATTTT.

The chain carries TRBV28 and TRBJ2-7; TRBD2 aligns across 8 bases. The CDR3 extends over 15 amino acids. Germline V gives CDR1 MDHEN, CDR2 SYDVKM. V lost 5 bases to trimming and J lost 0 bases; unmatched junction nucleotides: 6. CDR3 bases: TGTGCCAGCAGTGGACCAAGCGGGAGCTCCTACGAGCAGTACTTC. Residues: CASSGPSGSSYEQYF.

The CDR3 DNA sequence: TGTGCCAGCAGTTTCCCGTGGGCAGGTCAGCCCCAGCATTTT. Translation gives CASSFPWAGQPQHF. V is TRBV28 and J is TRBJ1-5; D gene unclear. V shed 3 bases and J shed 6 bases, with 12 bases lying between them. This CDR3 contains 14 residues. Germline V gives CDR1 MDHEN, CDR2 SYDVKM.

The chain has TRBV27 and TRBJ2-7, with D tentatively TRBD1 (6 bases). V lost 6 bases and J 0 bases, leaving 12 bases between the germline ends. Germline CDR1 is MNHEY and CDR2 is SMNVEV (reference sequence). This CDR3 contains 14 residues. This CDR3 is CASRAQDSSYEQYF. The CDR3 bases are TGTGCCAGCAGAGCCCAGGACAGCTCCTACGAGCAGTACTTC.

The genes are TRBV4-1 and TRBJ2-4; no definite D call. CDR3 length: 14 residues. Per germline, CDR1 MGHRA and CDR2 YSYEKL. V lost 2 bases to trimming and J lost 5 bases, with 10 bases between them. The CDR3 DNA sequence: TGCGCCAGCAGCCAACCCCTCTCGGAAAACATTCAGTACTTC. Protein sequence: CASSQPLSENIQYF.

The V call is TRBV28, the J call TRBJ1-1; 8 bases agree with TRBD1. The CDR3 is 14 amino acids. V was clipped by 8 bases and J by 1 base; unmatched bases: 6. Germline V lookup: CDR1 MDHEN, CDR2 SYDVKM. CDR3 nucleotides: TGTGCCAGCTATGGACAGGGCCGGAACACTGAAGCTTTCTTT. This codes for CASYGQGRNTEAFF.

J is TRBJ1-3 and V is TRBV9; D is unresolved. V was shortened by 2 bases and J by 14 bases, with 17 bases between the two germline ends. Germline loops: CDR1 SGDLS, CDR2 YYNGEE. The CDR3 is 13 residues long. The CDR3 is CASSVGSAQTVYF. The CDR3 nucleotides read TGTGCCAGCAGCGTGGGGTCCGCCCAAACCGTATATTTT.

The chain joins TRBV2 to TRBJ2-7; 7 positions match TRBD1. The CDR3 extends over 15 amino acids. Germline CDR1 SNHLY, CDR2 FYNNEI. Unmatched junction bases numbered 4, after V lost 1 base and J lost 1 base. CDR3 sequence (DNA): TGTGCCAGCAGTGAAGGGCAGGGGGTATCCTACGAGCAGTACTTC. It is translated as CASSEGQGVSYEQYF. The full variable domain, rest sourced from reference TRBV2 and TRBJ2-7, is EPEVTQTPSHQVTQMGQEVILRCVPISNHLYFYWYRQILGQKVEFLVSFYNNEISEKSEIFDDQFSVERPDGSNFTLKIRSTKLEDSAMYFCASSEGQGVSYEQYFGPGTRLTVT.